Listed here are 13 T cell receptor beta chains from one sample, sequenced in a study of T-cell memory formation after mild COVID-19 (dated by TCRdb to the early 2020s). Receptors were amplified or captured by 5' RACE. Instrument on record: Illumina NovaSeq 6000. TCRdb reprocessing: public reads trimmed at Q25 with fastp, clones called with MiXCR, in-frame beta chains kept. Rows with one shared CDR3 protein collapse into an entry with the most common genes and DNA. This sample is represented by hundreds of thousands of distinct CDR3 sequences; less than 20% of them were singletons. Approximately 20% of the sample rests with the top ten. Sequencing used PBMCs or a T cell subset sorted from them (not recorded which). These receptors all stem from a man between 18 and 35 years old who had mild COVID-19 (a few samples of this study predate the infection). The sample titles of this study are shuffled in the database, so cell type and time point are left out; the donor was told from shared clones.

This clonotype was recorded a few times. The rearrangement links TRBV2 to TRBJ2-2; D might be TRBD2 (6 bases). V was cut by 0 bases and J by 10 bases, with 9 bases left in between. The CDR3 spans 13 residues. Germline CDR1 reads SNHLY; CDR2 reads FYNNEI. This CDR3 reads CASSEATGVELFF. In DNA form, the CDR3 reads TGTGCCAGCAGTGAAGCAACGGGAGTGGAGCTGTTTTTT.

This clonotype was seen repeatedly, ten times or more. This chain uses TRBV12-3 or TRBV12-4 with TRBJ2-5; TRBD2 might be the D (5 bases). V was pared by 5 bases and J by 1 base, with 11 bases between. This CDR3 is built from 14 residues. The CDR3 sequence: CASSRGFRQETQYF. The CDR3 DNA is TGTGCCAGCAGTAGAGGGTTCCGCCAAGAGACCCAGTACTTC.

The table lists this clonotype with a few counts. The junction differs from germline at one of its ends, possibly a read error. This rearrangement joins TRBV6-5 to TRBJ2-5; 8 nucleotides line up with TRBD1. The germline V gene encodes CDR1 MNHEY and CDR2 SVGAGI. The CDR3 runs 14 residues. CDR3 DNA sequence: TGTGCCAGCAGTTCCGACAGGGGACAAGGGACCCAGTACTTC. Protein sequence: CASSSDRGQGTQYF.

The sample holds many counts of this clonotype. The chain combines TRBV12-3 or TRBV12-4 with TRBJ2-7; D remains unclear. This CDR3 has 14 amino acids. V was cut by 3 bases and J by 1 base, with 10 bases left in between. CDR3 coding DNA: TGTGCCAGCAGTTTGAGGCGGTCTTCCTACGAGCAGTACTTC. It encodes CASSLRRSSYEQYF.

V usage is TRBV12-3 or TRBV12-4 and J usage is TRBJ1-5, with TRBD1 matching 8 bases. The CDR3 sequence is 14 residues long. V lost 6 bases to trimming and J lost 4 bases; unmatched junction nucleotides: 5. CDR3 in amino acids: CASSHWDRNQPQHF. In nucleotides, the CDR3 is TGTGCCAGCAGCCATTGGGACAGGAATCAGCCCCAGCATTTT.

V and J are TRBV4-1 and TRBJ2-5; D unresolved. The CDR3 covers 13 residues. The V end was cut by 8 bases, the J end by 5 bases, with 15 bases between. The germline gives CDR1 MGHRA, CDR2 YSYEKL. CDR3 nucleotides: TGCGCCAGCCAAATAGTGGGTGGGGAGACCCAGTACTTC. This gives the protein CASQIVGGETQYF.

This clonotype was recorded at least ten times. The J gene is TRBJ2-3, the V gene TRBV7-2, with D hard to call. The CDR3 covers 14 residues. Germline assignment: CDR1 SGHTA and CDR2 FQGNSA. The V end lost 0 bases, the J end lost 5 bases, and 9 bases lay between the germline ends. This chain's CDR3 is CASSLALWGDTQYF. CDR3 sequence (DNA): TGTGCCAGCAGCTTAGCGCTATGGGGAGATACGCAGTATTTT.

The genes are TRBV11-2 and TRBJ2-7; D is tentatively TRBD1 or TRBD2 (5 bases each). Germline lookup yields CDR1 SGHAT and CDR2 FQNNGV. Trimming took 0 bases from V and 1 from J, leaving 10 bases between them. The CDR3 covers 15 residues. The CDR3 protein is CASSLELWGSYEQYV. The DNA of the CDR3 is TGTGCCAGCAGCTTAGAGTTGTGGGGGTCCTACGAGCAGTACGTC.

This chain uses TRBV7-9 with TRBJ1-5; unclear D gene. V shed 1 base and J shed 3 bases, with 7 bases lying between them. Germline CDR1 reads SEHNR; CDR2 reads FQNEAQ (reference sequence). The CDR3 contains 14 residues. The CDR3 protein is CASSLDRNNQPQHF. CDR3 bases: TGTGCCAGCAGCTTAGACAGAAACAATCAGCCCCAGCATTTT.

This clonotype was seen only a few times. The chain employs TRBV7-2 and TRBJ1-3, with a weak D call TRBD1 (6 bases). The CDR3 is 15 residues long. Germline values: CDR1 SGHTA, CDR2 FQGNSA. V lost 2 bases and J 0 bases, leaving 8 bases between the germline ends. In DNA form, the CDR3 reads TGTGCCAGCAGCTTATGGGGGGCCTCTGGAAACACCATATATTTT. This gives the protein CASSLWGASGNTIYF. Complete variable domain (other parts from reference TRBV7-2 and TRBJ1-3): GAGVSQSPSNKVTEKGKDVELRCDPISGHTALYWYRQSLGQGLEFLIYFQGNSAPDKSGLPSDRFSAERTGGSVSTLTIQRTQQEDSAVYLCASSLWGASGNTIYFGEGSWLTVV.

The CDR3 region has the DNA TGCGCCAGCTACGAACAGGGTTCCGGAAACACCATATATTTT. Encoded protein: CASYEQGSGNTIYF. The chain links TRBV5-1 to TRBJ1-3; the D gene is possibly TRBD1 (6 bases). Looked up from germline, CDR1 is SGHRS and CDR2 is YFSETQ. This CDR3 contains 14 residues. V was trimmed by 7 bases and J by 4 bases, leaving 15 bases between them.

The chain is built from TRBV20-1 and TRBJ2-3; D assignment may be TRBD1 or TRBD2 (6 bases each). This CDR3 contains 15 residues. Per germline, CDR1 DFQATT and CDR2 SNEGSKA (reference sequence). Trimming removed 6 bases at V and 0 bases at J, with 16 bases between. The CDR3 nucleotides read TGCAGTGCGAGCTCGGTCGGGGGCAGCACAGATACGCAGTATTTT. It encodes CSASSVGGSTDTQYF.

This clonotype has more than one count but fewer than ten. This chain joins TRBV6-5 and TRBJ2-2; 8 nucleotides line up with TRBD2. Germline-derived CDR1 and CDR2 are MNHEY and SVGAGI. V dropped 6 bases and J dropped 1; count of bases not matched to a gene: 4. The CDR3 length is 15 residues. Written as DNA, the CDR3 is TGTGCCAGCAGATGGCTAGCGGGGAACACCGGGGAGCTGTTTTTT. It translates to CASRWLAGNTGELFF.